The 11 T cell receptor beta chains listed next were all sequenced from one sample in a study of human T cells and chemical hapten exposure. One entry per CDR3 protein results from TCRdb running MiXCR on the RACE reads. The repertoire holds approximately 60,000 distinct CDR3 sequences, with approximately 11% as singletons. Time point denoted: patch test 3, about 24 weeks after DPC sensitization. Documented treatment: therapeutic diphenylcyclopropenone sensitization with weekly scalp DPC. The material was whole blood, obtained in connection with sensitization to the hapten diphenylcyclopropenone (DPC). The receptors come from a young woman with alopecia areata. Some clones in this sample may be carry-over from other donors' samples.

Comments on this clonotype: A junction end diverges from the germline sequence, so it may reflect a read error. The chain combines TRBV12-3 or TRBV12-4 with TRBJ2-3; TRBD2 might be the D (6 bases). This CDR3 has 15 amino acids. The CDR3 DNA reads TGTGCCAGCAGTGTAGCGGCCCCTAGCACAGATACGCAGTATTTT. Translated, it gives CASSVAAPSTDTQYF.

V and J are TRBV6-6 and TRBJ1-3, with a weak D call TRBD1 (5 bases). Per germline, CDR1 MNHNY and CDR2 SVGAGI (reference sequence). Trimming removed 5 bases at V and 4 bases at J, with 9 bases between. The CDR3 contains 13 residues. The CDR3 nucleotides read TGTGCCAGCAGTCCAGGGCAAGGAAACACCATATATTTT. It encodes CASSPGQGNTIYF.

This clonotype was counted at least ten times. V gene TRBV10-2 combines with J gene TRBJ1-6; TRBD1 is a possible D gene (6 bases). Germline V CDR1 and CDR2: WSHSY, SAAADI. The CDR3 covers 14 residues. Deletions cut 8 bases from V and 7 bases from J, with 15 bases between. CDR3 in DNA: TGCGCCAGCCGGGGGGGTAGGGGGAATTCACCCCTCCACTTT. This translates into CASRGGRGNSPLHF.

This clonotype appeared many times. The chain carries TRBV7-8 and TRBJ2-2, with D possibly matching TRBD1 (5 bases). Trimming left V 8 bases short and J 5 bases short, with 12 bases between. The CDR3 is 13 residues long. The germline V gene encodes CDR1 SGHVS and CDR2 FQNEAQ. The CDR3 is CASGSGITGELFF. The DNA for the CDR3 is TGTGCCAGCGGGTCAGGGATTACCGGGGAGCTGTTTTTT. Full variable domain (rest looked up from reference TRBV7-8 and TRBJ2-2): GAGVSQSPRYKVAKRGQDVALRCDPISGHVSLFWYQQALGQGPEFLTYFQNEAQLDKSGLPSDRFFAERPEGSVSTLKIQRTQQEDSAVYLCASGSGITGELFFGEGSRLTVL.

This clonotype was observed at least ten times. Germline is not matched at one junction end, which may reflect a read error. This chain connects TRBV29-1 to TRBJ2-3; 8 bases agree with TRBD2. CDR3 length equals 13 residues. Germline CDR1 SQVTM, CDR2 ANQGSEA. This CDR3 is CSVQSGSRDTQYF. The CDR3 region has the DNA TGCAGCGTTCAGAGCGGGAGCAGAGATACGCAGTATTTT.

This clonotype turned up a few times. V is TRBV20-1 and J is TRBJ2-3; D is unclear. From germline, CDR1 is DFQATT and CDR2 SNEGSKA (reference sequence). This CDR3 spans 13 amino acids. Trimming took off 0 bases at V and 1 base at J, with 5 bases between the two ends. The DNA of the CDR3 is TGCAGTGCTAGAGACCTCCGCACAGATACGCAGTATTTT. It translates to CSARDLRTDTQYF.

The rearrangement links TRBV7-9 to TRBJ2-1; TRBD1 might be the D (5 bases). CDR1 is SEHNR and CDR2 is FQNEAQ in the germline V gene (reference sequence). The CDR3 runs 13 residues. Trimming took 3 bases from V and 6 from J, leaving 9 bases between them. The CDR3 nucleotides are TGTGCCAGCAGCTTTTTAGGGGCCAATGAGCAGTTCTTC. Protein: CASSFLGANEQFF. Variable domain in full (rest from reference TRBV7-9 and TRBJ2-1): DTGVSQNPRHKITKRGQNVTFRCDPISEHNRLYWYRQTLGQGPEFLTYFQNEAQLEKSRLLSDRFSAERPKGSFSTLEIQRTEQGDSAMYLCASSFLGANEQFFGPGTRLTVL.

This clonotype was recorded many times. V is TRBV3-1 and J is TRBJ2-1, with 7 bases that match TRBD2. Germline V gene lookup returns CDR1 LGHDT and CDR2 YNNKEL (reference sequence). This CDR3 contains 14 residues. The junction had 2 bases not matched to a gene; V was cut back by 3 bases and J by 3 bases. Here the CDR3 reads CASSQGLLYNEQFF. As DNA, the CDR3 is TGTGCCAGCAGCCAGGGACTACTCTACAATGAGCAGTTCTTC.

This rearrangement joins TRBV29-1 to TRBJ2-2, with D unclear. Trimming took 5 bases from V and 2 from J, leaving 12 bases between them. The CDR3 spans 14 residues. Germline CDR1 is SQVTM and CDR2 is ANQGSEA. The CDR3 loop reads CSVRGKSNTGELFF. CDR3 nucleotide sequence: TGCAGCGTTCGTGGCAAGTCAAACACCGGGGAGCTGTTTTTT.

The chain links TRBV3-1 to TRBJ2-2; 7 bases map to TRBD2. CDR3 length: 18 amino acids. The germline CDR1 and CDR2 sequences are LGHDT and YNNKEL (reference sequence). The ends lost 0 bases at V and 1 base at J; junction bases unmatched: 8. In DNA, the CDR3 is TGTGCCAGCAGCCAAGAGGCCCGCGGGAGTGAGAACACCGGGGAGCTGTTTTTT. Translation gives CASSQEARGSENTGELFF.

The chain employs TRBV5-6 and TRBJ1-1; D uncertain. This CDR3 is built from 11 residues. CDR1 and CDR2 (germline): SGHDT, YYEEEE. Trimming left V 0 bases short and J 7 bases short, with 4 bases between. CDR3: CASSLAGEAFF. CDR3 DNA sequence: TGTGCCAGCAGCTTGGCGGGTGAAGCTTTCTTT.